The TCR beta chain under discussion was sequenced for a study of T cells in Graves' hyperthyroidism and ophthalmopathy. Study context: Peripheral blood collection took place at initial diagnosis, before any treatment. The study, taken as a whole, reports: Blood also carried most thyroid clonotypes expanded above 0.001. In simple terms, a model built on 13 V-J features told ophthalmopathy apart from stable hyperthyroidism.

TCR beta CDR3 region amplification was performed from RNA transcripts. With the HTBI primer set, the TCR CDR3 went through a first round of RT-PCR. TCRdb used MiXCR to reprocess the multiplex PCR reads, holding one entry per CDR3 protein. The sample holds approximately 690,000 distinct CDR3 sequences, roughly 15% seen once. About this clonotype: Its antigen remains unidentified.

V lost 2 bases and J lost 4, with 12 bases in between. The CDR3 spans 15 residues. From germline, CDR1 is MDHEN and CDR2 SYDVKM. The origin of this receptor is a woman aged 45-60 years with Graves' ophthalmopathy. The sequenced sample was blood. The chain combines TRBV28 with TRBJ1-3, with D maybe TRBD1 (5 bases). CDR3 sequence: CASSLSQGNGNTIYF. CDR3 nucleotide sequence: TGTGCCAGCAGTTTAAGCCAGGGAAACGGAAACACCATATATTTT.